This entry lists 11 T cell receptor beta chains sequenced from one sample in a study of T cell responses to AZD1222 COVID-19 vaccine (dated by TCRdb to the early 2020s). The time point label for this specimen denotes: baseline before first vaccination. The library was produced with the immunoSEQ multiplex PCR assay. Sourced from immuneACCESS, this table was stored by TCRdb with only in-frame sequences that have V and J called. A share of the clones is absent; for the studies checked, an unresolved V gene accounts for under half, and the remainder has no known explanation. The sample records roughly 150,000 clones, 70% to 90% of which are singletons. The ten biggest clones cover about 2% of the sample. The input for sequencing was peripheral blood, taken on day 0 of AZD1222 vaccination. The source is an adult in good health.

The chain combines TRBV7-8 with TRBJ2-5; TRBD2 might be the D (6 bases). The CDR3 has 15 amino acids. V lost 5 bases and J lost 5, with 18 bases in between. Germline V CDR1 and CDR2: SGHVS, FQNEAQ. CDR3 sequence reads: CASSNPLGGGETQYF. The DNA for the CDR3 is TGTGCCAGCAGCAACCCATTGGGGGGTGGCGAGACCCAGTACTTC. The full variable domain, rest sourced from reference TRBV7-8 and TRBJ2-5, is GAGVSQSPRYKVAKRGQDVALRCDPISGHVSLFWYQQALGQGPEFLTYFQNEAQLDKSGLPSDRFFAERPEGSVSTLKIQRTQQEDSAVYLCASSNPLGGGETQYFGPGTRLLVL.

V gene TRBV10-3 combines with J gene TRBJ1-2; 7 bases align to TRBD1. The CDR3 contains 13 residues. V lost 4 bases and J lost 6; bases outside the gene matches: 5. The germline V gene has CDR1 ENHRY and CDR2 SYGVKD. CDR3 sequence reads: CAISAGQRDGYTF. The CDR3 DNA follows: TGTGCCATCAGTGCGGGACAGCGGGATGGCTACACCTTC.

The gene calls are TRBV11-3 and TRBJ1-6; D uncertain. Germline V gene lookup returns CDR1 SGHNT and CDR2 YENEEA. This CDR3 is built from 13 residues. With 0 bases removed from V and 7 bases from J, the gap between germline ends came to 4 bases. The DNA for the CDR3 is TGTGCCAGCAGCTTAGACACCAATTCACCCCTCCACTTT. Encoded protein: CASSLDTNSPLHF.

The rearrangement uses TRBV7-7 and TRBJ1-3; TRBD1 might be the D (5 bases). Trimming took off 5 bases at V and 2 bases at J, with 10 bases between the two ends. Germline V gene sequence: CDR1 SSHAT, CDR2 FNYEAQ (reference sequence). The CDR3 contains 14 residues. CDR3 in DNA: TGTGCCAGCAGCCCCGGGGGTCCTGGAAACACCATATATTTT. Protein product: CASSPGGPGNTIYF.

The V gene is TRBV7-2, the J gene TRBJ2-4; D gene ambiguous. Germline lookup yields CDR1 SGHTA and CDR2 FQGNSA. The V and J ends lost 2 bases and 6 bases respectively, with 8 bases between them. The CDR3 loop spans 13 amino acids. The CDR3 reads CASSLRAGNIQYF. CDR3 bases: TGTGCCAGCAGCTTAAGGGCCGGAAACATTCAGTACTTC.

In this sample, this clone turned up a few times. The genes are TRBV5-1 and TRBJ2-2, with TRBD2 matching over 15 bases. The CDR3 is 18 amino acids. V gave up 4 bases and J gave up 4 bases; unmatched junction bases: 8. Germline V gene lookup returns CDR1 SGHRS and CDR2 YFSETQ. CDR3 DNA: TGCGCCAGCAGCATCGGACTAGCGGGGGGGCGGCGCACCGGGGAGCTGTTTTTT. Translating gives CASSIGLAGGRRTGELFF.

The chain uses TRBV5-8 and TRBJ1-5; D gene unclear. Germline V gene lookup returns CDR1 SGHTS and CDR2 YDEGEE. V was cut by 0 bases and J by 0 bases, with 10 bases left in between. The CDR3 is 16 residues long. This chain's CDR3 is CASSLGLGNSNQPQHF. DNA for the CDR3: TGTGCCAGCAGCTTGGGTTTGGGGAATAGCAATCAGCCCCAGCATTTT.

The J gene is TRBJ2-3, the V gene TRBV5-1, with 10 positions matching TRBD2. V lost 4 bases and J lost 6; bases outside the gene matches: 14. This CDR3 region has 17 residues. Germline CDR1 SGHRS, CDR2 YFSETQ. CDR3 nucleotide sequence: TGCGCCAGCAGCCTATCTAGCGGGAGCTGGGTTCTTGATACGCAGTATTTT. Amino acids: CASSLSSGSWVLDTQYF.

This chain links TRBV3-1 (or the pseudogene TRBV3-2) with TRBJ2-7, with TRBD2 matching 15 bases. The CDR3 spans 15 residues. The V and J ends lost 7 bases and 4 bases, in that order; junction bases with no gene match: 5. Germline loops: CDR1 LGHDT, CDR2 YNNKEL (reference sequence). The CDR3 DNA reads TGTGCCAGCACCCGGACTAGCGGGGGGGGATACGAGCAGTACTTC. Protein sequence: CASTRTSGGGYEQYF.

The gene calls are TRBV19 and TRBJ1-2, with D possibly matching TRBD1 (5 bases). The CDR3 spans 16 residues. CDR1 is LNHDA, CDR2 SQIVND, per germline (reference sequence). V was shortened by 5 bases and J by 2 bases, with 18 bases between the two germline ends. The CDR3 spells CASSPLGTVTNYGYTF. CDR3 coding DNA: TGTGCCAGTAGTCCCCTCGGGACGGTGACGAACTATGGCTACACCTTC.

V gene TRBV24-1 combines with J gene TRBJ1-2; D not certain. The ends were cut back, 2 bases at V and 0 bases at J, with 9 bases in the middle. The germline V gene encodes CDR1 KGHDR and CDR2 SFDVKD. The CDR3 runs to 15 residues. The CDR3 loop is CATSDSPGTNYGYTF. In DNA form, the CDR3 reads TGTGCCACCAGTGATTCGCCCGGAACTAACTATGGCTACACCTTC.